The subject of this entry is one T cell receptor beta chain. The V and J ends lost 1 base and 5 bases, in that order; junction bases with no gene match: 1. The CDR3 runs 13 residues. Germline lookup yields CDR1 SGHNT and CDR2 YENEEA. The data belong to a study of blood T cell repertoires in COVID-19. In the study overall: In each case, the material was cDNA or gDNA derived from T cells, B-cell-depleted T cells, or PBMCs.

Method: immunoSEQ multiplex PCR; TCRdb's copy keeps in-frame clones and lacks some. The sample has around 72,000 clones, roughly 83% seen once. The sequence derives from a woman aged 80 or over with acute or convalescent COVID-19. This rearrangement joins TRBV11-3 to TRBJ1-1; 7 bases match TRBD1. The sample taken for sequencing was peripheral blood. The DNA of the CDR3 is TGTGCCAGCAGCTTAGCAGGGGGTACTGAAGCTTTCTTT. It is translated as CASSLAGGTEAFF.